This TCR beta chain was documented in a study of Graves' ophthalmopathy and Graves' hyperthyroidism listed by TCRdb under 2018. Regarding the study in general: Peripheral blood samples were taken at the time of initial diagnosis, before any treatment was given. The 100 discovery patients were randomly split 7:3 into training and test sets. Following sample collection, hyperthyroidism patients were given methimazole at a starting dose of 30 mg daily, and ophthalmopathy patients were given high-dose intravenous methylprednisolone. T-cell repertoires of thyroid tissue and blood were compared in several hyperthyroidism patients. The study used signatures of the TCR beta repertoire to tell Graves' ophthalmopathy apart from Graves' hyperthyroidism and to predict which patients would progress to ophthalmopathy. To explore V-J signatures that separate ophthalmopathy from hyperthyroidism, a discovery set of approximately 100 patients was enrolled, consisting of about 45 with ophthalmopathy and around 60 with stable hyperthyroidism. An independent validation cohort comprised roughly 20 hyperthyroidism patients and about 16 patients who later progressed from hyperthyroidism to ophthalmopathy. In total, approximately 140 blood samples were TCR-sequenced: 40 to 45 ophthalmopathy, about 75 hyperthyroidism and around 17 hyperthyroidism-to-ophthalmopathy patients. Broader findings and caveats from the paper: In cross-validation, the 13-signature model distinguished ophthalmopathy from stable hyperthyroidism with nearly 90% sensitivity and approximately 81% specificity, and in the test set the corresponding values were approximately 80% and 68%. Among expanded thyroid clonotypes with frequency above 0.001, most also showed up in blood, which suggests that blood repertoires may reflect the thyroid immune response. In validation, the model predicted ophthalmopathy progression with roughly 68% sensitivity and less than 80% specificity; approximately 12 predicted patients were CT-confirmed with GO in a median of about 6.1 months. Sample size was not statistically predetermined, and group allocation was not concealed from the investigators.

Ophthalmopathy patients had moderately to severely active disease, Clinical Activity Score of at least 3, NOSPECS grade of at least 4, and disease duration under 3 months. Anyone with other autoimmune diseases, uncontrolled infections, pregnancy or lactation was excluded from the study. Clinical symptoms, serum thyroxine, TRAb, thyroid ultrasound and orbital computed tomography were used for diagnosis. Ficoll-Paque density gradient centrifugation was used to isolate PBMCs from about 10 ml of fresh peripheral blood. Trizol reagent was used to extract the total RNA, and its quality was then checked on an Agilent 2100 Bioanalyzer. This clonotype was counted at least ten times. Its antigen remains undetermined. Base qualities are not at hand, and no much larger clone is one base apart. Sequences DFQATT (CDR1) and SNEGSKA (CDR2) are obtained from the germline V gene (reference sequence). The junction shows trimming of 3 bases on V and 0 bases on J, plus 21 bases between the germline ends. The CDR3 holds 18 amino acids from the cysteine to the phenylalanine. Just CDR3 DNA is preserved here, 54 bases in frame from base 1.

For repertoire sequencing, TCR beta CDR3 regions were amplified from RNA transcripts. The first round of RT-PCR was done with HTBI primers and the Qiagen OneStep RT-PCR kit, and was followed by a second round of multiplex PCR, then size selection and purification. Libraries were sequenced paired-end with 100 bp reads on an Illumina HiSeq2000. As for how the authors treated the data: SOAPnuke was used to process the reads, throwing out any read that had adapters, had uncalled bases, had a mean Phred below 15, or lacked an exact constant-primer or identifier match. COPE v1.2.5 was used to merge the high-quality paired reads. Each unique nucleotide sequence was treated as a clonotype, and MiTCR v1.1 was used to align the clonotypes to the IMGT TRB V, D and J references. The analysis was limited to V-J combinations with a frequency above 0.0001, which together covered over 99% of the repertoires. A TCR clonal expansion and chaos score per V-J combination was defined as the ratio of F50 clonal expansion to chaos observed in the TCRdist matrix. Welch's t-statistics and random forest were used to narrow the features down to roughly twelve V-J combinations, which were then fed into a naive Bayes classifier. The Morisita-Horn index was used to measure how similar the thyroid and blood repertoires were. The public reads were reprocessed in TCRdb via fastp at Q25 and MiXCR, keeping in-frame beta chains. Records with the same CDR3 protein are collapsed into one entry carrying the most frequent genes and DNA. TCRdb, not the authors, supplied the V and J calls. This sample lists about 410,000 distinct CDR3 sequences; approximately 20% were detected once. Clones ranked in the top ten supply about 1.6% of the sample.

The source of this sequence is a woman aged 18-35 years with Graves' ophthalmopathy. Donor details come from another sample of the same person, matched by shared clones. Material: peripheral blood. This receptor chain uses TRBV20-1 and TRBJ1-5, with a weak D call of TRBD1 (5 bases match). The bases are TGCAGTGCTAGGGGGACTTGGGGCGGTATACTTAGCAATCAGCCCCAGCATTTT. Its translation is CSARGTWGGILSNQPQHF.